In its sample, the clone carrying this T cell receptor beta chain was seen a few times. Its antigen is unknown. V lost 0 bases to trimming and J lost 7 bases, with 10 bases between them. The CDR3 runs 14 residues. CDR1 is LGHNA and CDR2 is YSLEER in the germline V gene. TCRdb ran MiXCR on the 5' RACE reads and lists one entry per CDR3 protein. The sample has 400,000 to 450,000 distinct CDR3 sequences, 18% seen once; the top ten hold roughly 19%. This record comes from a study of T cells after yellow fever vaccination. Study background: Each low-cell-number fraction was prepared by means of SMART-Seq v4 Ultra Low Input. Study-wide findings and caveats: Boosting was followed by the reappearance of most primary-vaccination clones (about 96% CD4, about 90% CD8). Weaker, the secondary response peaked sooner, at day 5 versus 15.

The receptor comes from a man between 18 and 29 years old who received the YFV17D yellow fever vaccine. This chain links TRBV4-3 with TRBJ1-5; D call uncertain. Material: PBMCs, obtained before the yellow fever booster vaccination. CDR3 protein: CASSQDTFSQPQHF. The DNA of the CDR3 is TGCGCCAGCAGCCAAGATACCTTTTCGCAGCCCCAGCATTTT.